This TCR beta chain was sequenced in a study of shared clonotypes between healthy human individuals. The table came from immunoSEQ multiplex PCR; TCRdb's copy has only in-frame clones and leaves some out. The top ten hold 0.25% to 0.35% of the sample, which has about 600,000 clones, 95% to 98% seen once. Comment on this clone: Its antigen is as yet unknown.

Naive-designated CD8 cells lacked CD45RO, were positively enriched for CCR7, and omitted terminally differentiated effector memory CD45RA+ cells. V was cut by 2 bases and J by 10 bases, with 8 bases left in between. The CDR3 runs 11 residues. In germline, CDR1 is MNHNY, CDR2 SVGAGI (reference sequence). Study-level points and caveats: Compared with clonotypes that all four donors shared, non-shared clonotypes had lower generation probabilities.

The specimen was naive CD8+ T cells sorted from blood. The chain is built from TRBV6-6 and TRBJ1-2; D perhaps matches TRBD1 (5 bases). The sequence was obtained from a man between 25 and 39 years old in good health. Here the CDR3 DNA reads TGTGCCAGCAGTTACGGGACCTACTACACCTTC. It translates to CASSYGTYYTF.